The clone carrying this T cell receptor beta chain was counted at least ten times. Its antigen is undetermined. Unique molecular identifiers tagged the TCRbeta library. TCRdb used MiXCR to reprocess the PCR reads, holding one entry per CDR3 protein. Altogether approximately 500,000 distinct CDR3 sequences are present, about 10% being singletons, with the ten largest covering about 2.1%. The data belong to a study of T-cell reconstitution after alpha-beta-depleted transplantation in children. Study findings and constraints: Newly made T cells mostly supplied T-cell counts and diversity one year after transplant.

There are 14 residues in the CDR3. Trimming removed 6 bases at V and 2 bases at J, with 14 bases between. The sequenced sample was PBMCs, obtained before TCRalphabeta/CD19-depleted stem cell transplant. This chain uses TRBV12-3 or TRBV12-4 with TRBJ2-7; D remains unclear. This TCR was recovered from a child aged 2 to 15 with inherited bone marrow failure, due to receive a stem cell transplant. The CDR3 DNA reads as TGTGCCAGCAGCCCCGGGTTTGGCACCTACGAGCAGTACTTC. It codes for CASSPGFGTYEQYF.